The rows below give T cell receptor beta chains drawn from one sample of a study of blood T cell repertoires in COVID-19. Sequenced by immunoSEQ multiplex PCR; TCRdb stores in-frame clones only, minus some. The data hold 180,000 or so clones, with roughly 86% observed a single time. Sample: PBMCs or T cells enriched from blood (not recorded which). All receptors come from a man in his forties with acute COVID-19. Both conserved end residues are part of each CDR3. D genes are given only for firm matches. Rows give clone size only sometimes, using once, few, many, or a class for an expanded clone.

J gene,V gene,D gene,clone size,CDR3 protein,CDR3 DNA
TRBJ1-1,TRBV4-1,-,-,CASRGGEAEAFF,TGCGCCAGCAGGGGTGGTGAGGCTGAAGCTTTCTTT
TRBJ2-7,TRBV21-1,-,-,CASSKARLGLDIASYEQYF,TGTGCCAGCAGCAAAGCCCGGCTCGGACTAGACATAGCCTCCTACGAGCAGTACTTC
TRBJ1-5,TRBV7-9,TRBD1,-,CASSLEGTGGGRNQPQHF,TGTGCCAGCAGCTTAGAGGGGACAGGGGGCGGTCGGAATCAGCCCCAGCATTTT
TRBJ1-3,TRBV6-5,-,-,CASSGERAPNTIYF,TGTGCCAGCTCCGGGGAAAGGGCCCCAAACACCATATATTTT
TRBJ2-7,TRBV28,TRBD1,-,CASSLRGQGAGEQYF,TGTGCCAGCAGTTTAAGGGGACAGGGGGCTGGGGAGCAGTACTTC
TRBJ2-7,TRBV5-1,TRBD1,-,CASSSGTDYEQYF,TGCGCCAGCAGCTCGGGGACAGACTACGAGCAGTACTTC
TRBJ1-6,TRBV5-1,TRBD1,-,CASSPSTGKNSPLHF,TGCGCCAGCAGCCCCTCGACAGGGAAGAATTCACCCCTCCACTTT
TRBJ2-3,TRBV2,TRBD2,-,CASSRWTSGRGTDTQYF,TGTGCCAGCAGTCGCTGGACTAGCGGGAGGGGCACAGATACGCAGTATTTT
TRBJ1-2,TRBV7-9,TRBD1,-,CASSPSTGSGYTF,TGTGCCAGCAGCCCCTCGACAGGGTCTGGCTACACCTTC
TRBJ2-7,TRBV25-1,-,-,CASTGAADSYEQYF,TGTGCCAGCACCGGAGCAGCCGACTCCTACGAGCAGTACTTC
TRBJ1-4,TRBV19,-,-,CASSMGLGSFHEKLFF,TGTGCCAGTAGTATGGGCTTGGGCAGCTTTCATGAAAAACTGTTTTTT
TRBJ1-5,TRBV12-3/TRBV12-4,-,once,CASSLRGPQHF,TGTGCCAGCAGTTTAAGAGGGCCCCAGCATTTT
TRBJ2-7,TRBV28,-,-,CASSQDSPLGANEQYF,TGTGCCAGCAGCCAGGACAGTCCCCTGGGGGCTAACGAGCAGTACTTC
TRBJ1-2,TRBV19,-,-,CASSPTGSYGYTF,TGTGCCAGTAGTCCGACAGGTTCTTATGGCTACACCTTC
TRBJ1-1,TRBV3-1/TRBV3-2,-,-,CASSRLQGNTEAFF,TGTGCCAGCAGCCGTTTACAGGGCAACACTGAAGCTTTCTTT
TRBJ1-3,TRBV30,-,-,CAWSVGVSGNTIYF,TGTGCCTGGAGTGTAGGGGTCTCTGGAAACACCATATATTTT
TRBJ2-1,TRBV5-1,TRBD1,-,CASSLGQGTLVEQFF,TGCGCCAGCAGCTTGGGACAGGGAACTTTGGTTGAGCAGTTCTTC
TRBJ1-2,TRBV20-1,-,-,CSYRVTSGYTF,TGCAGTTACAGGGTTACCAGTGGCTACACCTTC
TRBJ1-5,TRBV5-1,-,-,CASREEGGSQHF,TGCGCCAGCAGAGAGGAGGGCGGATCCCAGCATTTT
TRBJ1-3,TRBV19,-,-,CATRGGGGNTIYF,TGTGCCACCCGCGGGGGAGGAGGAAACACCATATATTTT
TRBJ2-7,TRBV28,TRBD1,-,CASSAIGTGRTYEQYF,TGTGCCAGCAGTGCCATTGGGACAGGGAGAACCTACGAGCAGTACTTC
TRBJ2-2,TRBV2,-,-,CASSVGIGTGELFF,TGTGCCAGCAGTGTCGGGATAGGGACCGGGGAGCTGTTTTTT
TRBJ2-3,TRBV12-3/TRBV12-4,-,-,CASSLLAADTQYF,TGTGCCAGCAGTTTACTGGCCGCAGATACGCAGTATTTT
TRBJ2-7,TRBV5-1,TRBD1,-,CASSLPTDRAIDEQYF,TGCGCCAGCAGCTTACCTACGGACAGGGCGATTGACGAGCAGTACTTC
TRBJ2-3,TRBV7-3,-,few,CASSLGETRTDTQYF,TGTGCCAGCAGCTTAGGGGAGACCAGAACGGATACGCAGTATTTT
TRBJ2-7,TRBV5-4,-,-,CASGRAPGGDYEQYF,TGTGCTTCTGGCCGCGCGCCCGGCGGGGATTACGAGCAGTACTTC
TRBJ2-1,TRBV5-5,-,-,CASSLARADEQFF,TGTGCCAGCAGCTTGGCGAGGGCCGATGAGCAGTTCTTC
TRBJ2-2,TRBV7-7,-,few,CASSFMNTGELFF,TGTGCTAGCAGCTTTATGAACACCGGGGAGCTGTTTTTT
TRBJ2-3,TRBV10-1,TRBD2,-,CASSESVREVTDTQYF,TGCGCCAGCAGTGAGTCCGTGCGGGAGGTCACAGATACGCAGTATTTT
TRBJ1-2,TRBV11-2,TRBD1,-,CASSQAGTGSYGYTF,TGTGCCAGCAGCCAAGCTGGGACAGGGTCATATGGCTACACCTTC
TRBJ1-6,TRBV5-5,TRBD1,-,CASSSRTGMNSPLHF,TGTGCCAGCAGCTCTCGGACAGGGATGAATTCACCCCTCCACTTT
TRBJ2-5,TRBV5-6,-,-,CASSLALTGQQYF,TGTGCCAGCAGCTTGGCCCTTACAGGTCAGCAGTACTTC
TRBJ1-2,TRBV7-9,TRBD1,-,CASTGQGHYGYTF,TGTGCCAGCACCGGACAGGGCCACTATGGCTACACCTTC
TRBJ1-5,TRBV2,-,-,CASNGGSNQPQHF,TGTGCCAGCAACGGGGGTAGCAATCAGCCCCAGCATTTT
TRBJ1-3,TRBV30,TRBD1,-,CAWGTGSGNTIYF,TGTGCCTGGGGGACAGGGTCTGGAAACACCATATATTTT
TRBJ1-2,TRBV6-5,-,-,CASSYRRGNGYTF,TGTGCCAGCAGTTACCGACGAGGGAACGGCTACACCTTC
TRBJ2-5,TRBV28,-,-,CASRPGVRNVKTQYF,TGTGCCAGCAGGCCGGGAGTCCGGAATGTGAAGACCCAGTACTTC
TRBJ2-4,TRBV27,TRBD1,once,CASSWDSKNIQYF,TGTGCCAGCAGTTGGGACAGCAAAAACATTCAGTACTTC
TRBJ1-5,TRBV9,TRBD1,few,CASSEDAGGEQPQHF,TGTGCCAGCAGCGAGGATGCAGGGGGCGAGCAGCCCCAGCATTTT
TRBJ2-1,TRBV11-2,-,-,CASSFAAGAYNEQFF,TGTGCCAGCAGCTTCGCAGCGGGTGCCTACAATGAGCAGTTCTTC
TRBJ2-5,TRBV12-3/TRBV12-4,TRBD2,-,CASSLAGVVTQYF,TGTGCCAGCAGTCTAGCGGGAGTTGTGACCCAGTACTTC
TRBJ2-7,TRBV7-8,-,-,CASSAGIDYEQYF,TGTGCCAGCAGCGCCGGGATCGACTACGAGCAGTACTTC
TRBJ1-3,TRBV5-6,-,-,CASSLREGNTIYF,TGTGCCAGCAGCTTGAGGGAGGGAAACACCATATATTTT
TRBJ2-7,TRBV5-4,-,-,CASSFGQKSSYEQYF,TGTGCCAGCAGCTTTGGACAGAAAAGCTCCTACGAGCAGTACTTC
TRBJ2-3,TRBV7-2,TRBD2,-,CASSSASGRGGTDTQYF,TGTGCCAGCAGCTCTGCAAGCGGGAGAGGGGGCACAGATACGCAGTATTTT
TRBJ2-1,TRBV7-9,-,-,CASRAVGSSYNEQFF,TGTGCCAGCAGGGCCGTCGGGAGCTCCTACAATGAGCAGTTCTTC
TRBJ2-7,TRBV27,-,-,CASSLSASSYEQYF,TGTGCCAGCAGTTTATCGGCTAGCTCCTACGAGCAGTACTTC
TRBJ2-7,TRBV27,TRBD2,-,CASSPLGTTYEQYF,TGTGCCAGCAGTCCCCTCGGGACTACTTACGAGCAGTACTTC
TRBJ1-1,TRBV12-3/TRBV12-4,-,-,CASSGGVNTEAFF,TGTGCCAGCAGTGGGGGCGTGAACACTGAAGCTTTCTTT
TRBJ2-3,TRBV7-2,-,-,CASSQDTDTQYF,TGTGCCAGCAGCCAGGACACAGATACGCAGTATTTT